Listed below are T cell receptor beta chains from one sample, sequenced in a study of T cell repertoires in cytomegalovirus infection. TCRdb itself ran the reads through MiXCR, one entry per CDR3 protein. The sample has fewer than 300,000 distinct CDR3 sequences, roughly 26% seen once. The sample consisted of PBMCs. Receptors originate from a human donor in good health (CMV status not recorded). Some clones in this sample may be carry-over from other donors' samples. The CDR3 runs from the conserved cysteine through the conserved F or W. D genes are given only for firm matches. Expanded clones get a size class; other rows say once, few or many, or leave the size out.

CDR3 DNA: TGTGCCAGCAGTTTACCCACTGTCTACAATGAGCAGTTCTTC
CDR3 protein: CASSLPTVYNEQFF
J gene: TRBJ2-1
V gene: TRBV28
D gene: -
clone size: -

CDR3 DNA: TGTGCCAGCAGCCTGGTCAGGACGCCGCGGGAGACCCAGTACTTC
CDR3 protein: CASSLVRTPRETQYF
J gene: TRBJ2-5
V gene: TRBV14
D gene: -
clone size: few

CDR3 DNA: TGTGCCAGTGCGTACCTGGACAGGGGGCGAGGGAACACTGAAGCTTTCTTT
CDR3 protein: CASAYLDRGRGNTEAFF
J gene: TRBJ1-1
V gene: TRBV5-6
D gene: TRBD1
clone size: -

CDR3 DNA: TGTGCCACCAGTGATGCCACAGGGGATGATCAGCCCCAGCATTTT
CDR3 protein: CATSDATGDDQPQHF
J gene: TRBJ1-5
V gene: TRBV24-1
D gene: TRBD1
clone size: once

CDR3 DNA: TGCAGTGCTAGAGATCCAGGGTCTTTCAATCAGCCCCAGCATTTT
CDR3 protein: CSARDPGSFNQPQHF
J gene: TRBJ1-5
V gene: TRBV20-1
D gene: -
clone size: -

CDR3 DNA: TGCGCCAGCAGCCAAGAAGAGGGGGGACTACCTGAAAAACTGTTTTTT
CDR3 protein: CASSQEEGGLPEKLFF
J gene: TRBJ1-4
V gene: TRBV4-1
D gene: -
clone size: -

CDR3 DNA: TGTGCCAGCAGTTTATTACAGGGGGCGGCTGGAAACACCATATATTTT
CDR3 protein: CASSLLQGAAGNTIYF
J gene: TRBJ1-3
V gene: TRBV6-1
D gene: TRBD1
clone size: few

CDR3 DNA: TGCGCCAGCAGCTTGTTAGCGGACGGACAGGAAGGCTACACCTTC
CDR3 protein: CASSLLADGQEGYTF
J gene: TRBJ1-2
V gene: TRBV5-1
D gene: TRBD1
clone size: -

CDR3 DNA: TGTGCCAGCAGCCTCCAGCGGACAGGGTTGGATGGCTACACCTTC
CDR3 protein: CASSLQRTGLDGYTF
J gene: TRBJ1-2
V gene: TRBV9
D gene: TRBD1
clone size: -

CDR3 DNA: TGTGCCAGCAGCTTGGTGACAGAGATTTTTTATGGCTACACCTTC
CDR3 protein: CASSLVTEIFYGYTF
J gene: TRBJ1-2
V gene: TRBV7-4
D gene: -
clone size: -

CDR3 DNA: TGTGCCAGTAGTATATCATCGCTTTTTATCGTTGGAGACACTGAAGCTTTCTTT
CDR3 protein: CASSISSLFIVGDTEAFF
J gene: TRBJ1-1
V gene: TRBV19
D gene: -
clone size: few

CDR3 DNA: TGTGCCAGCAGTTTGACTAGCCTACGCACAGATACGCAGTATTTT
CDR3 protein: CASSLTSLRTDTQYF
J gene: TRBJ2-3
V gene: TRBV12-3/TRBV12-4
D gene: TRBD2
clone size: -

CDR3 DNA: TGCAGCGTTGAAGATCATGGGGACAGGGGGCGCGAGCAGTACTTC
CDR3 protein: CSVEDHGDRGREQYF
J gene: TRBJ2-7
V gene: TRBV29-1
D gene: TRBD1
clone size: -

CDR3 DNA: TGTGCCAGCAGCTGGGACTACCAACACTACAATGAGCAGTTCTTC
CDR3 protein: CASSWDYQHYNEQFF
J gene: TRBJ2-1
V gene: TRBV7-2
D gene: TRBD2
clone size: many

CDR3 DNA: TGTGCCAGCAGCGCCACAGGCAGTCCTAATGAAAAACTGTTTTTT
CDR3 protein: CASSATGSPNEKLFF
J gene: TRBJ1-4
V gene: TRBV11-2
D gene: -
clone size: few

CDR3 DNA: TGTGCCAGCAGCTTAGGGGGCGCCGATGGCTACACCTTC
CDR3 protein: CASSLGGADGYTF
J gene: TRBJ1-2
V gene: TRBV11-2
D gene: -
clone size: many

CDR3 DNA: TGCAGTGCTAGCGTTACGGTCTACGAGCAGTACTTC
CDR3 protein: CSASVTVYEQYF
J gene: TRBJ2-7
V gene: TRBV20-1
D gene: -
clone size: once

CDR3 DNA: TGTGCCACCAGCAGCCGGACCTCGTTTAGCAATCAGCCCCAGCATTTT
CDR3 protein: CATSSRTSFSNQPQHF
J gene: TRBJ1-5
V gene: TRBV15
D gene: -
clone size: few

CDR3 DNA: TGTGCCCGCAGCCTAACGGCTAGCGGGGGGGACCTCCACGAGCAGTACTTC
CDR3 protein: CARSLTASGGDLHEQYF
J gene: TRBJ2-7
V gene: TRBV7-2
D gene: TRBD2
clone size: -

CDR3 DNA: TGTGCCAGTCTAATTTCCAGGGAACCGGGGGAGCTGTTTTTT
CDR3 protein: CASLISREPGELFF
J gene: TRBJ2-2
V gene: TRBV28
D gene: -
clone size: -

CDR3 DNA: TGTGCCAGCTCACGCCCCGGACAGAAAGAGACCCAGTACTTC
CDR3 protein: CASSRPGQKETQYF
J gene: TRBJ2-5
V gene: TRBV18
D gene: -
clone size: -

CDR3 DNA: TGCAGTGCTAGTGTTTCCGGGGGGCCTGGAAACACCATATATTTT
CDR3 protein: CSASVSGGPGNTIYF
J gene: TRBJ1-3
V gene: TRBV20-1
D gene: -
clone size: few

CDR3 DNA: TGTGCCAGCAGTTACGGGGCAAACAATCAGCCCCAGCATTTT
CDR3 protein: CASSYGANNQPQHF
J gene: TRBJ1-5
V gene: TRBV2
D gene: -
clone size: -

CDR3 DNA: TGTGCCAGCAGCTTAACATCTGTGGAGCAGTACTTC
CDR3 protein: CASSLTSVEQYF
J gene: TRBJ2-7
V gene: TRBV7-3
D gene: -
clone size: many

CDR3 DNA: TGTGCCAGCATAAGCGGGGGGACCTCAGCCTACAATGAGCAGTTCTTC
CDR3 protein: CASISGGTSAYNEQFF
J gene: TRBJ2-1
V gene: TRBV28
D gene: TRBD2
clone size: many

CDR3 DNA: TGTGCCAGCAGATACACAGGGGGCGAGCAGTACTTC
CDR3 protein: CASRYTGGEQYF
J gene: TRBJ2-7
V gene: TRBV7-6
D gene: TRBD1
clone size: few

CDR3 DNA: TGTGCTAGCAGCGCGGGAAGGTCAGATACGCAGTATTTT
CDR3 protein: CASSAGRSDTQYF
J gene: TRBJ2-3
V gene: TRBV7-7
D gene: -
clone size: -

CDR3 DNA: TGTGCCAGCAGCTTAACACAGGGGGGCAATCAGCCCCAGCATTTT
CDR3 protein: CASSLTQGGNQPQHF
J gene: TRBJ1-5
V gene: TRBV7-2
D gene: TRBD1
clone size: many

CDR3 DNA: TGTGCCAGCAGCTTAGGGCGCTCCCAGGTTACCCAGTACTTC
CDR3 protein: CASSLGRSQVTQYF
J gene: TRBJ2-5
V gene: TRBV7-2
D gene: -
clone size: many

CDR3 DNA: TGTGCCAGCAGTTTACCGGGACAGGGGAACTATGGCTACACCTTC
CDR3 protein: CASSLPGQGNYGYTF
J gene: TRBJ1-2
V gene: TRBV28
D gene: TRBD1
clone size: few

CDR3 DNA: TGTGCCAGCAGCTTAGCGCGGCGAAGTGGCAGGTTGGACTATGGCTACACCTTC
CDR3 protein: CASSLARRSGRLDYGYTF
J gene: TRBJ1-2
V gene: TRBV7-2
D gene: -
clone size: many

CDR3 DNA: TGTGCCATCAGTGTCTGGACTAGCGGGATGAGCGAGCAGTACTTC
CDR3 protein: CAISVWTSGMSEQYF
J gene: TRBJ2-7
V gene: TRBV10-3
D gene: TRBD2
clone size: -

CDR3 DNA: TGTGCCAGCATAGGTCAGGGGCGTGGTGAGCAGTTCTTC
CDR3 protein: CASIGQGRGEQFF
J gene: TRBJ2-1
V gene: TRBV28
D gene: -
clone size: -

CDR3 DNA: TGTGCCAGTAGTCCCGGGACAGGGACGATTTACAATGAGCAGTTCTTC
CDR3 protein: CASSPGTGTIYNEQFF
J gene: TRBJ2-1
V gene: TRBV19
D gene: TRBD1
clone size: few

CDR3 DNA: TGTGCCAGCAGCTTCGGCAGGGAAGATGGCTACACCTTC
CDR3 protein: CASSFGREDGYTF
J gene: TRBJ1-2
V gene: TRBV11-2
D gene: -
clone size: -

CDR3 DNA: TGTGCCAGCAGCTTAGCGAGCGGGACGTACAATGAGCAGTTCTTC
CDR3 protein: CASSLASGTYNEQFF
J gene: TRBJ2-1
V gene: TRBV7-2
D gene: TRBD2
clone size: many

CDR3 DNA: TGTGCCAGCAGCTCCTGGACAGGGGGTGGCTCTGGGGCCAACGTCCTGACTTTC
CDR3 protein: CASSSWTGGGSGANVLTF
J gene: TRBJ2-6
V gene: TRBV7-9
D gene: TRBD1
clone size: few

CDR3 DNA: TGTGCCAGCAGTCCCGTAAACCCCCGTGGGCAGTATTTT
CDR3 protein: CASSPVNPRGQYF
J gene: TRBJ2-3
V gene: TRBV28
D gene: -
clone size: -

CDR3 DNA: TGTGCCAGCAGCCCGCGACAGGGCTCGGGTGAAAAACTGTTTTTT
CDR3 protein: CASSPRQGSGEKLFF
J gene: TRBJ1-4
V gene: TRBV7-2
D gene: TRBD1
clone size: many

CDR3 DNA: TGTGCCAGCAGCTTACTAGCGGGAGTAGGCGAGACCCAGTACTTC
CDR3 protein: CASSLLAGVGETQYF
J gene: TRBJ2-5
V gene: TRBV7-9
D gene: TRBD2
clone size: many

CDR3 DNA: TGTGCCAGCAGGAACAGGGCTGGGGCCAACGTCCTGACTTTC
CDR3 protein: CASRNRAGANVLTF
J gene: TRBJ2-6
V gene: TRBV5-6
D gene: -
clone size: -

CDR3 DNA: TGTGCCAGCAGATCACAGGGTGCGTCCCACGAGCAGTACTTC
CDR3 protein: CASRSQGASHEQYF
J gene: TRBJ2-7
V gene: TRBV24-1
D gene: -
clone size: -

CDR3 DNA: TGCAGTGCTCTTGGGGGAAGCTCCTACAATGAGCAGTTCTTC
CDR3 protein: CSALGGSSYNEQFF
J gene: TRBJ2-1
V gene: TRBV20-1
D gene: -
clone size: few

CDR3 DNA: TGTGCCAGCCGCAGACGGGGCCCATACGAGCAGTACTTC
CDR3 protein: CASRRRGPYEQYF
J gene: TRBJ2-7
V gene: TRBV28
D gene: -
clone size: -

CDR3 DNA: TGTGCCAGCAGCTCCCAGGCGGGAGGGCCGGACAATGAGCAGTTCTTC
CDR3 protein: CASSSQAGGPDNEQFF
J gene: TRBJ2-1
V gene: TRBV7-2
D gene: TRBD2
clone size: many

CDR3 DNA: TGTGCCAGCATCAAGGTAGCTGGAAACACCATATATTTT
CDR3 protein: CASIKVAGNTIYF
J gene: TRBJ1-3
V gene: TRBV7-9
D gene: -
clone size: -

CDR3 DNA: TGTGCCAGCTCACCTCTCGGGGACAGGGGGATTTATCAGCCCCAGCATTTT
CDR3 protein: CASSPLGDRGIYQPQHF
J gene: TRBJ1-5
V gene: TRBV18
D gene: TRBD1
clone size: -

CDR3 DNA: TGTGCCAGCAGCCCCCGTCCCGGGAGGGTAGAGACCCAGTACTTC
CDR3 protein: CASSPRPGRVETQYF
J gene: TRBJ2-5
V gene: TRBV9
D gene: TRBD2
clone size: few

CDR3 DNA: TGTGCCAGCAGCTTGGGCTGGGACAGGAAGGCAGATACGCAGTATTTT
CDR3 protein: CASSLGWDRKADTQYF
J gene: TRBJ2-3
V gene: TRBV5-8
D gene: TRBD1
clone size: -

CDR3 DNA: TGTGCCAGCAGCCAAGGACTAGCGCTTACCTACGAGCAGTACTTC
CDR3 protein: CASSQGLALTYEQYF
J gene: TRBJ2-7
V gene: TRBV7-2
D gene: TRBD2
clone size: many

CDR3 DNA: TGTGCCAGCAGTTTATGGCTCTATGGCTACACCTTC
CDR3 protein: CASSLWLYGYTF
J gene: TRBJ1-2
V gene: TRBV28
D gene: -
clone size: few

CDR3 DNA: TGTGCCAGCAGTTCGGGACAGGCAACAGGGGAAAAACTGTTTTTT
CDR3 protein: CASSSGQATGEKLFF
J gene: TRBJ1-4
V gene: TRBV7-9
D gene: TRBD1
clone size: many

CDR3 DNA: TGTGCCAGCAGTTACGGGGGCGGTAATTCACCCCTCCACTTT
CDR3 protein: CASSYGGGNSPLHF
J gene: TRBJ1-6
V gene: TRBV6-5
D gene: -
clone size: few

CDR3 DNA: TGTGCCAGCAGCTTAGGGTCCGCCACCTACGAGCAGTACTTC
CDR3 protein: CASSLGSATYEQYF
J gene: TRBJ2-7
V gene: TRBV7-3
D gene: -
clone size: few